These 25 T cell receptor beta chains were sequenced from one sample in a study of metastatic and nonmetastatic thyroid tumors. TCRdb re-called the PCR reads with MiXCR. This table has 15,000 or so clones, around a sixth appearing once. Until they underwent thyroid surgery, no patient had received any treatment. Material for sequencing was blood. Receptor source: a female donor with papillary thyroid cancer or a benign thyroid nodule (not recorded which). Some clones in this sample may be carry-over from other donors' samples.

This clone was counted a few times. One base away lies a much larger clone, so this may be a sequencing read error. The chain uses TRBV3-1 and TRBJ2-1; maybe TRBD2 (6 bases). The CDR3 spans 13 residues. The germline V gene has CDR1 LGHDT and CDR2 YNNKEL (reference sequence). Here the CDR3 reads CASSLGTHNEQSF. CDR3 bases: TGTGCCAGCAGCCTCGGGACTCATAATGAGCAGTCCTTC.

This clone occurred a few times. V gene TRBV6-1 combines with J gene TRBJ1-2; D gene ambiguous. Deletions cut 1 base from V and 4 bases from J, with 7 bases between. The CDR3 extends over 13 amino acids. In germline, CDR1 is MNHNS, CDR2 SASEGT. CDR3 region: CASSEGGSYGYTF. CDR3 nucleotides: TGTGCCAGCAGTGAAGGAGGGAGCTATGGCTACACCTTC.

This clone was detected only a few times. This chain joins TRBV5-6 and TRBJ2-1; 9 bases fit TRBD1. The germline V gene encodes CDR1 SGHDT and CDR2 YYEEEE. The CDR3 runs to 14 residues. Unmatched junction bases numbered 3, after V lost 4 bases and J lost 4 bases. The CDR3 DNA sequence: TGTGCCAGCAGCAGGGGACAGGGTTACAATGAGCAGTTCTTC. Protein product: CASSRGQGYNEQFF.

This clone was recorded many times. This sequence joins TRBV18 and TRBJ2-7; D is undetermined. The germline CDR1 and CDR2 sequences are KGHSH and LQKENI. The V end lost 0 bases, the J end lost 3 bases, and 9 bases lay between the germline ends. CDR3 length equals 14 residues. In nucleotides, the CDR3 is TGTGCCAGCTCACCACCGAGGACGGACTACGAGCAGTACTTC. Translation: CASSPPRTDYEQYF.

This chain links TRBV18 with TRBJ2-1; perhaps TRBD1 as D (6 bases). This CDR3 contains 15 residues. Germline V gene lookup returns CDR1 KGHSH and CDR2 LQKENI. V was pared by 3 bases and J by 9 bases, with 18 bases between. CDR3 sequence (DNA): TGTGCCAGCTCACCTGGACACGGGAAAGGGGGTGAGCAGTTCTTC. It yields the protein CASSPGHGKGGEQFF.

Sample share makes this clone medium-sized. The V call is TRBV6-1, the J call TRBJ1-3, with D unresolved. The CDR3 is 12 amino acids. Germline CDR1 reads MNHNS; CDR2 reads SASEGT. The germline V and J ends were trimmed by 7 bases and 4 bases, with 8 bases remaining between them. For the CDR3, the DNA is TGTGCCAGCAAGCTTGGGGGAAACACCATATATTTT. Translated: CASKLGGNTIYF.

This clone was observed at least ten times. The chain recombines TRBV11-2 with TRBJ2-3, with D perhaps TRBD1 (6 bases). This CDR3 region has 16 residues. Trimming left V 8 bases short and J 1 base short, with 19 bases between. Germline CDR1 and CDR2: SGHAT and FQNNGV. In DNA form, the CDR3 reads TGTGCCAGCGGCGATGGCAGGGGATGGGGCACAGATACGCAGTATTTT. This sequence encodes CASGDGRGWGTDTQYF.

This chain links TRBV6-2 or TRBV6-3 with TRBJ1-2; D unresolved. CDR1 is MNHEY and CDR2 is SVGEGT in the germline V gene. The ends were cut back, 5 bases at V and 8 bases at J, with 15 bases in the middle. This CDR3 comprises 13 residues. In DNA, the CDR3 is TGTGCCAGCAGTCCAAAGAGGGCGGAGGGCTACACCTTC. Translation gives CASSPKRAEGYTF.

V is TRBV30 and J is TRBJ2-7; D gene ambiguous. V was trimmed by 3 bases and J by 1 base, leaving 7 bases between them. The germline V gene has CDR1 GTSNPN and CDR2 SVGIG (reference sequence). CDR3 length: 12 residues. The chain's CDR3 is CAWRGSSYEQYF. CDR3 DNA: TGTGCCTGGAGAGGGTCATCCTACGAGCAGTACTTC.

V is TRBV20-1 and J is TRBJ2-1; 12 nucleotides line up with TRBD2. Per the germline V gene, CDR1 is DFQATT and CDR2 is SNEGSKA (reference sequence). CDR3 size: 15 residues. The ends lost 1 base at V and 9 bases at J; junction bases unmatched: 7. The CDR3 spells CSARASGGAHGEQFF. In DNA, the CDR3 is TGCAGTGCTAGAGCTAGCGGGGGGGCTCACGGTGAGCAGTTCTTC.

This clone was observed a single time. The rearrangement uses TRBV18 and TRBJ1-6; D unresolved. CDR3 length equals 13 residues. The germline V and J ends were trimmed by 0 bases and 14 bases, with 11 bases remaining between them. Germline CDR1 reads KGHSH; CDR2 reads LQKENI. The DNA of the CDR3 is TGTGCCAGCTCACCACCGGGAGTGAGTTCCCTCCACTTT. Residues: CASSPPGVSSLHF.

This chain uses TRBV7-3 with TRBJ2-3; D tentatively fits TRBD1 or TRBD2 (5 bases each). V lost 1 base and J 0 bases, leaving 8 bases between the germline ends. CDR3 length equals 15 residues. Per the germline V gene, CDR1 is SGHTA and CDR2 is FQGTGA. The CDR3 nucleotides are TGTGCCAGCAGCTTAAATCGGGACAGCACAGATACGCAGTATTTT. Translated: CASSLNRDSTDTQYF. Supplemented by reference TRBV7-3 and TRBJ2-3, the full variable domain reads GAGVSQTPSNKVTEKGKYVELRCDPISGHTALYWYRQSLGQGPEFLIYFQGTGAADDSGLPNDRFFAVRPEGSVSTLKIQRTERGDSAVYLCASSLNRDSTDTQYFGPGTRLTVL.

The sample holds many counts of this clone. This rearrangement joins TRBV12-3 or TRBV12-4 to TRBJ1-2; the D is unclear. V lost 10 bases to trimming and J lost 10 bases, with 16 bases between them. This CDR3 contains 11 residues. This CDR3 reads CATTFLTDYTF. The CDR3 DNA is TGTGCCACCACGTTTCTCACAGACTACACCTTC.

In this sample, this clone is medium-sized. The chain joins TRBV6-5 to TRBJ2-3; D not resolved. V was trimmed by 2 bases and J by 0 bases, leaving 6 bases between them. The germline gives CDR1 MNHEY, CDR2 SVGAGI. The CDR3 is 14 amino acids. The CDR3 is CASSYGLSTDTQYF. The CDR3 nucleotides are TGTGCCAGCAGTTACGGTTTAAGCACAGATACGCAGTATTTT.

This clone was counted between two and nine times. One base away lies a much larger clone, so this may be a sequencing read error. V is TRBV12-3 or TRBV12-4 and J is TRBJ2-2; D is unresolved. The germline V and J ends were trimmed by 7 bases and 2 bases, with 5 bases remaining between them. CDR3 length: 12 residues. The CDR3 DNA is TGTGCCAGCAACACCAACACCGGGGAGCTGTTTTTT. Encoded protein: CASNTNTGELFF.

This clone was picked up a small number of times. A much larger clone differs by one base, so this may be a read error. Within the sample, other DNA sequences also encode this same CDR3. The gene calls are TRBV3-1 and TRBJ1-1; D gene uncertain. Germline values: CDR1 LGHDT, CDR2 YNNKEL (reference sequence). The CDR3 runs 13 residues. The CDR3 loop reads CASSQVRYTEAFF. The CDR3 DNA reads TGTGCCAGCAGCCAAGTTAGATACACTGAAGCCTTCTTT.

This clone rates as medium-sized (0.01 to 0.1%). The chain combines TRBV24-1 with TRBJ2-3; TRBD1 matches at 8 bases. Unmatched junction bases numbered 0, after V lost 5 bases and J lost 6 bases. Germline V gives CDR1 KGHDR, CDR2 SFDVKD. CDR3 length: 12 residues. The CDR3 DNA reads TGTGCCACCAGTGGGACAGGGGATACGCAGTATTTT. This encodes CATSGTGDTQYF.

This clone is medium-sized by share. The chain combines TRBV12-3 or TRBV12-4 with TRBJ1-2; D remains ambiguous. V was shortened by 0 bases and J by 12 bases, with 17 bases between the two germline ends. The CDR3 runs 14 residues. The CDR3 is CASSLALSQPVHTF. As DNA, the CDR3 is TGTGCCAGCAGTTTAGCGCTCTCCCAACCAGTCCACACCTTC.

This clone has a count of ten or more. The V call is TRBV20-1, the J call TRBJ1-3; no reliable D call. The CDR3 loop spans 18 amino acids. CDR1 and CDR2 from the germline V gene are DFQATT and SNEGSKA (reference sequence). V lost 0 bases to trimming and J lost 0 bases, with 18 bases between them. DNA for the CDR3: TGCAGTGCTAGAGATAAATTCGAGGGCTCTTCCTCTGGAAACACCATATATTTT. Its translation is CSARDKFEGSSSGNTIYF.

This clone is judged medium-sized. The V call is TRBV6-1, the J call TRBJ2-2; D is ambiguous. The CDR3 runs 15 residues. V was pared by 4 bases and J by 7 bases, with 16 bases between. CDR1 and CDR2 (germline): MNHNS, SASEGT. CDR3 sequence: CASSVGERDSGELFF. The CDR3 bases are TGTGCCAGCAGTGTTGGGGAAAGGGATAGCGGGGAGCTGTTTTTT.

This clone was seen ten or more times. The genes are TRBV18 and TRBJ2-6; 8 bases line up with TRBD1. The CDR3 is 17 residues long. V was clipped by 3 bases and J by 0 bases; unmatched bases: 4. Per the germline V gene, CDR1 is KGHSH and CDR2 is LQKENI. CDR3 DNA sequence: TGTGCCAGCTCACCGGACAGGGCTAACTCTGGGGCCAACGTCCTGACTTTC. Encoded protein: CASSPDRANSGANVLTF.

This clone was counted many times. J is TRBJ1-5 and V is TRBV19; unclear D gene. Germline V lookup: CDR1 LNHDA, CDR2 SQIVND (reference sequence). This CDR3 has 12 amino acids. The ends were cut back, 8 bases at V and 2 bases at J, with 7 bases in the middle. DNA of the CDR3: TGTGCCAGTCTCACAGGCAATCAGCCCCAGCATTTT. Amino acids: CASLTGNQPQHF.

This clone turned up a few times. A much more abundant neighbour one base away suggests this may be a read error. This sample includes further DNA sequences coding for the same CDR3. The chain combines TRBV30 with TRBJ1-2, with 7 bases matching TRBD1. CDR1 GTSNPN and CDR2 SVGIG come from the germline V gene (reference sequence). Unmatched junction bases numbered 6, after V lost 3 bases and J lost 2 bases. The length of the CDR3 is 14 residues. This chain's CDR3 is CAWSVPGGNYGYTF. CDR3 coding DNA: TGTGCCTGGAGCGTACCAGGGGGGAACTATGGCTACACCTTC.

This clone was detected ten times or more. The gene calls are TRBV4-1 and TRBJ2-2, with 7 bases aligning to TRBD1. The CDR3 covers 16 residues. Trimming removed 7 bases from V and 6 bases from J; junction bases left unmatched: 14. Germline V lookup: CDR1 MGHRA, CDR2 YSYEKL. CDR3 DNA: TGCGCCAGCACCTTCGCTCCCGCGACAGGGTCCGGGGAGCTGTTTTTT. Its translation: CASTFAPATGSGELFF.

Many counts were recorded for this clone. The genes are TRBV10-3 and TRBJ2-5; D is ambiguous. Deletions cut 3 bases from V and 1 base from J, with 6 bases between. In germline, CDR1 is ENHRY, CDR2 SYGVKD. The CDR3 has 13 residues. The DNA for the CDR3 is TGTGCCATCAGTGACAGCGCCCAAGAGACCCAGTACTTC. It codes for CAISDSAQETQYF.